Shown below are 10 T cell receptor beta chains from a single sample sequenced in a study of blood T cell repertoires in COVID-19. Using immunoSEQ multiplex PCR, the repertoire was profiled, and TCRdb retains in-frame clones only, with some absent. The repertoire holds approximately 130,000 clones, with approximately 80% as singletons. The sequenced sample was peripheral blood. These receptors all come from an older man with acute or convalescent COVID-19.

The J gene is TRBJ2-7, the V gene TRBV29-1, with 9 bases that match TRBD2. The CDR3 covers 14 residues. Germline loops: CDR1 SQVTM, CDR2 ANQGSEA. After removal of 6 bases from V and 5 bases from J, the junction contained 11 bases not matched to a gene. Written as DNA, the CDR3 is TGCAGCGTGGCCTCCTTAGCGGGGGTTAACGAGCAGTACTTC. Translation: CSVASLAGVNEQYF.

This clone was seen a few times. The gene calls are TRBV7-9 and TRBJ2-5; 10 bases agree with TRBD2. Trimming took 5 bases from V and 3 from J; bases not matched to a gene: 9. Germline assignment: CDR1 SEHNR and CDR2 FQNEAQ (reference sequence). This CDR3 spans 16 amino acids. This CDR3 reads CASSAPSGGREETQYF. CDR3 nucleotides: TGTGCCAGCAGCGCCCCTAGCGGGGGCCGGGAAGAGACCCAGTACTTC. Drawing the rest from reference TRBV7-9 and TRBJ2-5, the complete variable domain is DTGVSQNPRHKITKRGQNVTFRCDPISEHNRLYWYRQTLGQGPEFLTYFQNEAQLEKSRLLSDRFSAERPKGSFSTLEIQRTEQGDSAMYLCASSAPSGGREETQYFGPGTRLLVL.

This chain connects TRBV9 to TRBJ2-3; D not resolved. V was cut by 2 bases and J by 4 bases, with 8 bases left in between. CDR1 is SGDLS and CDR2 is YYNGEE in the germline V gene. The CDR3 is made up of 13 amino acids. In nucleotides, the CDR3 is TGTGCCAGCAGCGTTTCGAGTCCAGATACGCAGTATTTT. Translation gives CASSVSSPDTQYF.

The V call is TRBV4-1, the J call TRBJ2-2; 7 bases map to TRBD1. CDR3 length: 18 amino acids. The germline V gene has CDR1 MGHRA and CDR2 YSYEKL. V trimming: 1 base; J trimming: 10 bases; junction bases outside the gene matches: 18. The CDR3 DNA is TGCGCCAGCAGCCAAGTTCCCCCGGGACAGCTAAACTCAAAGGAGCTGTTTTTT. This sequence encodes CASSQVPPGQLNSKELFF.

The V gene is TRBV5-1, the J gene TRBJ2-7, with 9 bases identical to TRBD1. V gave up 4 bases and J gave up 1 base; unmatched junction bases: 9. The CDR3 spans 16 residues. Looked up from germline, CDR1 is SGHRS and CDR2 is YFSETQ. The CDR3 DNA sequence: TGCGCCAGCAGCAAAACCGCCGGGACAGGGTCCTACGAGCAGTACTTC. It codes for CASSKTAGTGSYEQYF. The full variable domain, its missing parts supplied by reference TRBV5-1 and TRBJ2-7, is KAGVTQTPRYLIKTRGQQVTLSCSPISGHRSVSWYQQTPGQGLQFLFEYFSETQRNKGNFPGRFSGRQFSNSRSEMNVSTLELGDSALYLCASSKTAGTGSYEQYFGPGTRLTVT.

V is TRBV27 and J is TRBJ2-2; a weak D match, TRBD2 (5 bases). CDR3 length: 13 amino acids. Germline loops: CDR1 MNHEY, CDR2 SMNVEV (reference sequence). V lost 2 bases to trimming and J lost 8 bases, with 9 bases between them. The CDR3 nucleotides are TGTGCCAGCAGTTTACGGTGGGAGGGGGAGCTGTTTTTT. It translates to CASSLRWEGELFF.

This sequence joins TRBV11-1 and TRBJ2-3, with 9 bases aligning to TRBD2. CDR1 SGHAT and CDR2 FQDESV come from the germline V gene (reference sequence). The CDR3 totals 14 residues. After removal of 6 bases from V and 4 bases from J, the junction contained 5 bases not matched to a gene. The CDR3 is CASRSGGMSDTQYF. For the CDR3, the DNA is TGTGCCAGCAGGAGCGGGGGGATGTCAGATACGCAGTATTTT.

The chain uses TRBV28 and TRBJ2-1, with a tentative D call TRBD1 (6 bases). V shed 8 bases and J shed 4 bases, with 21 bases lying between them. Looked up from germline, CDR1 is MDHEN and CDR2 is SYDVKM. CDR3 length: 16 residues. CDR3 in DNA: TGTGCCAGCCTCTCGGTGGGGGCGTCTAGGTACAATGAGCAGTTCTTC. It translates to CASLSVGASRYNEQFF.

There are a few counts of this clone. CDR3 protein: CAWSVRENTEAFF. CDR3 nucleotide sequence: TGTGCCTGGAGTGTACGGGAGAACACTGAAGCTTTCTTT. V gene TRBV30 combines with J gene TRBJ1-1, with D uncertain. CDR1 is GTSNPN, CDR2 SVGIG, per germline (reference sequence). This CDR3 region has 13 residues. Between the trimmed V and J ends, which lost 0 bases and 1 base, there was a span of 6 bases.

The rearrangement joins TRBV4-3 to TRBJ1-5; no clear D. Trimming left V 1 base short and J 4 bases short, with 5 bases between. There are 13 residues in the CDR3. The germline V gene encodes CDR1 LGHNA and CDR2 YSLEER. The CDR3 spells CASSQGPNQPQHF. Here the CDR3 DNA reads TGCGCCAGCAGCCAAGGGCCAAATCAGCCCCAGCATTTT.